These T cell receptor beta chains were read from a single sample in a study of T cell responses to AZD1222 COVID-19 vaccine. Generated by immunoSEQ multiplex PCR, the TCRdb table keeps only in-frame clones and is missing some. The sample records roughly 87,000 clones, about 91% being singletons. The source was peripheral blood, collected 28 days after the second AZD1222 dose. These receptors all come from an adult who received the AZD1222 COVID-19 vaccine. The CDR3 runs from the conserved cysteine through the conserved F or W. D genes are given only for firm matches. Size values are once, few and many counts, or a class for expanded clones, and some rows have none.

v_gene	j_gene	abundance	d_gene	CDR3aa	CDR3nt
TRBV28	TRBJ1-2	.	TRBD1	CASTTRDRANYGYTF	TGTGCCAGCACCACCCGGGACAGGGCTAACTATGGCTACACCTTC
TRBV6-1	TRBJ1-6	.	.	CASSEGRGNSPLHF	TGTGCCAGCAGTGAAGGGCGTGGAAATTCACCCCTCCACTTT
TRBV4-1	TRBJ2-1	.	TRBD2	CASSQEAGGSNNEQFF	TGCGCCAGCAGCCAAGAGGCGGGGGGTAGTAACAATGAGCAGTTCTTC
TRBV27	TRBJ1-6	.	.	CASSPFERPLSSYNSPLHF	TGTGCCAGCAGTCCCTTCGAAAGGCCCCTGAGCTCCTATAATTCACCCCTCCACTTT
TRBV14	TRBJ1-1	.	.	CASSQDLNTEAFF	TGTGCCAGCAGCCAAGATTTGAACACTGAAGCTTTCTTT
TRBV24-1	TRBJ1-1	once	.	CATSDFPRNTEAFF	TGTGCCACCAGTGATTTCCCAAGGAACACTGAAGCTTTCTTT
TRBV7-8	TRBJ2-7	.	.	CASSSAYGEQYF	TGTGCCAGCAGCTCCGCCTATGGCGAGCAGTACTTC
TRBV19	TRBJ1-2	.	.	CASSLKNSDGYTF	TGTGCCAGTAGCCTAAAAAACAGCGATGGCTACACCTTC
TRBV7-8	TRBJ1-6	.	.	CASSFNQGRGGPLHF	TGTGCCAGCAGCTTTAATCAGGGCCGGGGTGGACCCCTCCACTTT
TRBV4-1	TRBJ1-1	.	TRBD1	CASSQGPTGGHLWNTEAFF	TGCGCCAGCAGCCAAGGCCCGACAGGGGGCCACCTCTGGAACACTGAAGCTTTCTTT
TRBV4-1	TRBJ1-1	.	.	CASSQGPVGKTANTEAFF	TGCGCCAGCAGCCAGGGGCCCGTTGGTAAGACAGCGAACACTGAAGCTTTCTTT
TRBV29-1	TRBJ1-1	.	.	CSVEGTVDLAEAFF	TGCAGCGTTGAAGGGACGGTAGATCTCGCTGAAGCTTTCTTT
TRBV15	TRBJ1-2	.	.	CATSRAGDNYGYTF	TGTGCCACCAGCAGGGCTGGGGATAACTATGGCTACACCTTC
TRBV6-2/TRBV6-3	TRBJ1-1	.	.	CASSYSTGNAFF	TGTGCCAGCAGTTATTCGACAGGTAATGCTTTCTTT
TRBV6-2/TRBV6-3	TRBJ1-2	.	.	CASSYPSSVGTSNYGYTF	TGTGCCAGCAGTTACCCCTCCTCCGTGGGAACATCTAACTATGGCTACACCTTC
TRBV30	TRBJ1-3	.	.	CAWSVNLSGNTIYF	TGTGCCTGGAGTGTAAACCTCTCTGGAAACACCATATATTTT
TRBV7-3	TRBJ1-1	.	TRBD1	CASRMTGGTEAFF	TGTGCCAGCAGAATGACAGGGGGCACTGAAGCTTTCTTT
TRBV19	TRBJ1-5	.	TRBD1	CASSLTGTVNQPQHF	TGTGCCAGTAGTCTTACCGGGACAGTCAATCAGCCCCAGCATTTT
TRBV18	TRBJ1-3	.	.	CASSPPGGAWVGNTIYF	TGTGCCAGCTCACCACCGGGGGGGGCGTGGGTTGGAAACACCATATATTTT
TRBV15	TRBJ2-5	.	.	CATSNPLLQETQYF	TGTGCCACCAGCAATCCCCTATTGCAAGAGACCCAGTACTTC
TRBV7-9	TRBJ2-7	.	.	CASSLAGQVGEQYF	TGTGCCAGCAGCTTAGCGGGTCAGGTGGGCGAGCAGTACTTC
TRBV4-2	TRBJ1-3	.	.	CASSRRETGNTIYF	TGTGCCAGCAGCCGTCGGGAAACTGGAAACACCATATATTTT
TRBV29-1	TRBJ1-2	.	.	CSVATGYKDGYTF	TGCAGCGTCGCTACAGGGTATAAGGATGGCTACACCTTC
TRBV4-1	TRBJ1-1	.	.	CASSQDWGSEAFF	TGCGCCAGCAGCCAAGATTGGGGGAGTGAAGCTTTCTTT
TRBV3-1/TRBV3-2	TRBJ1-2	.	.	CASSQDAAGVISGYTF	TGTGCCAGCAGCCAAGACGCGGCAGGGGTAATCTCGGGCTACACCTTC
TRBV5-1	TRBJ1-2	.	.	CASAVGGDYGYTF	TGCGCCAGCGCCGTAGGAGGGGACTATGGCTACACCTTC
TRBV15	TRBJ1-5	few	.	CATSRASDQPQHF	TGTGCCACCAGCAGAGCTAGTGATCAGCCCCAGCATTTT
TRBV5-1	TRBJ1-1	.	TRBD1	CASSHGTANTEAFF	TGCGCCAGCAGCCACGGGACAGCGAACACTGAAGCTTTCTTT
TRBV7-9	TRBJ1-4	.	TRBD1	CASSLKGAKEKLFF	TGTGCCAGCAGCTTGAAGGGGGCGAAGGAAAAACTGTTTTTT
TRBV18	TRBJ2-1	.	TRBD2	CASSPLGAGGLNEQFF	TGTGCCAGCTCACCCCTCGGAGCGGGGGGGCTCAATGAGCAGTTCTTC
TRBV7-9	TRBJ2-1	few	TRBD1	CASSHRDRANEQFF	TGTGCCAGCAGCCACCGCGACAGGGCCAATGAGCAGTTCTTC
TRBV15	TRBJ2-3	.	TRBD1	CATSATTGVTQYF	TGTGCCACCAGCGCAACAACAGGGGTTACGCAGTATTTT
TRBV27	TRBJ2-2	.	.	CASSFGVGAGELFF	TGTGCCAGCAGTTTTGGGGTGGGTGCCGGGGAGCTGTTTTTT
TRBV6-5	TRBJ1-6	.	TRBD1	CASSTRQGVSPLHF	TGTGCCAGCAGTACGAGACAGGGCGTTTCACCCCTCCACTTT
TRBV7-5	TRBJ1-1	.	.	CVRSDRGYTEAFF	TGTGTCAGAAGCGATCGAGGCTACACTGAAGCTTTCTTT
TRBV15	TRBJ2-5	.	.	CATSTSWRLGETQYF	TGTGCCACCAGCACTAGCTGGAGGTTGGGAGAGACCCAGTACTTC
TRBV18	TRBJ1-1	.	.	CASSPPRSTEAFF	TGTGCCAGCTCACCACCCCGGAGCACTGAAGCTTTCTTT
TRBV18	TRBJ2-3	.	.	CASSSGTPDVGDTQYF	TGTGCCAGCTCCTCCGGGACTCCCGACGTGGGAGATACGCAGTATTTT
TRBV18	TRBJ1-2	.	.	CASSPQQGGVYGYTF	TGTGCCAGCTCACCTCAACAGGGAGGTGTCTATGGCTACACCTTC
TRBV7-3	TRBJ2-1	.	TRBD2	CASSLETSGDYNEQFF	TGTGCCAGCAGCTTAGAGACTAGCGGGGACTACAATGAGCAGTTCTTC
TRBV19	TRBJ1-1	.	.	CASSIGQAGGTEAFF	TGTGCCAGTAGTATAGGACAGGCCGGGGGGACTGAAGCTTTCTTT
TRBV4-1	TRBJ1-4	.	TRBD1	CASSQQGAANEKLFF	TGCGCCAGCAGCCAACAGGGGGCGGCTAATGAAAAACTGTTTTTT
TRBV4-2	TRBJ1-1	few	.	CASSDAGKPEAFF	TGTGCCAGCAGCGATGCGGGGAAGCCTGAAGCTTTCTTT
TRBV7-2	TRBJ2-1	.	.	CASSLHVPEQFF	TGTGCCAGCAGCTTACATGTTCCTGAGCAGTTCTTC
TRBV2	TRBJ1-2	.	.	CASSPTGAGLGHYGYTF	TGTGCCAGCAGTCCTACTGGGGCAGGGCTCGGGCACTATGGCTACACCTTC
TRBV7-2	TRBJ2-5	.	.	CASSLGSGGWETQYF	TGTGCCAGCAGCTTAGGATCGGGGGGCTGGGAGACCCAGTACTTC